This TCR beta chain was captured by sequencing in a study of regulatory T cells in long-lasting Graves disease (dated by TCRdb to the early 2020s). With respect to the entire study: Newly diagnosed Graves' disease patients had taken antithyroid drugs for less than 3 months. This study used TCR sequencing and RNA sequencing of peripheral blood to compare persistent Graves' disease patients against newly diagnosed Graves' disease patients. The study was registered as a clinical trial and conducted in China. A total of roughly 33 samples were covered by TCR sequencing, comprising approximately 13 persistent and around 20 newly diagnosed Graves' disease patients.

On this clonotype: Its antigen target is currently unknown. No base-level quality is on record; no much larger clone is a single base apart.

What the research found in general, with its limitations: Sequencing and analysis were limited to the TCR beta chain. As a limitation, the authors acknowledged that the small sample size may reduce accuracy. Persistent patients shared more public clonotypes among themselves (2,741) than newly diagnosed patients did (about 970). The study examined only peripheral blood because the primary lesion, thyroid tissue, could not be accessed. Compared with newly diagnosed patients, persistent Graves' disease patients had lower TCR Shannon entropy and fewer highly expanded clones, which suggests clonal expansion.

The sample's time point label is to be understood as: newly diagnosed GD, antithyroid drugs for less than 3 months. For both TCR sequencing and RNA sequencing, RNA was extracted from PBMCs in TRIzol. The diagnosis of Graves' disease was made according to American Thyroid Association guidelines. Patients for the study were recruited at an endocrinology department in Xi'an, China. Each patient gave approximately 10 milliliters of peripheral blood, collected in an EDTA anticoagulant tube. PBMCs were isolated by Ficoll Paque Plus density gradient separation without further T cell sorting. RNA quality was checked with an Agilent 2100 Bioanalyzer and agarose gel, and concentration with a NanoDrop 2000. Libraries were built with multiplex PCR. Sequencing was carried out with an Illumina HiSeq 4000. CDR3 regions were amplified by Arm-PCR with iRepertoire HTBI primers to construct TCR beta libraries. Gel purification was performed on PCR products prior to sequencing. Turning to the authors' computational methods: Gene usage analysis of CDR3 amino acid clonotypes used the approximately 62 TRBV and about 13 TRBJ segments found across samples. Filtered high-quality paired reads were merged into contigs using COPE and FqMerger. BLAST was used to align contigs to the IMGT TRBV, TRBD and TRBJ reference genes, and CDR3 was defined following IMGT. Highly expanded clones were defined as clonotypes with a frequency above 0.1%. Shannon entropy was used to measure repertoire diversity, and the Gini coefficient was used to measure V-J evenness. A clonotype was considered public if more than one individual shared it. TCRdb handled the public reads itself, with Q25 trimming in fastp and clone calling in MiXCR, and kept productive beta chains. CDR3 protein duplicates are merged, each entry listing the most common genes and DNA. TCRdb's processing, not the study's, gives the V and J calls here. Within this sample are about 200,000 distinct CDR3 sequences, with roughly 19% of them counted one time only. The leading ten clones occupy 10% to 15% of the sample.

These data also formed part of another study, on T cells in Graves' hyperthyroidism and ophthalmopathy. That second report states: A patient counted as having stable Graves' hyperthyroidism if no progression to ophthalmopathy occurred over 18 months of follow-up. Hyperthyroidism patients were newly diagnosed, with disease duration under 2 months, and aged 18 to 65 years. Any patient with an uncontrolled infection, another autoimmune disease, pregnancy or lactation was excluded. Diagnoses relied on clinical symptoms, serum thyroxine and TRAb, thyroid ultrasound and orbital computed tomography. A first-round RT-PCR of the TCR CDR3 used the HTBI primer set with the Qiagen OneStep RT-PCR kit. Most expanded thyroid clonotypes (frequency above 0.001) were also found in blood, which suggests that blood repertoires may mirror thyroid immune responses. In cross-validation, a model built on a 13 V-J signature told ophthalmopathy apart from stable hyperthyroidism with 85% to 90% sensitivity and approximately 81% specificity, and in testing the same model reached 80%/75%. During validation, the model predicted progression to ophthalmopathy a median of around 6 months ahead of onset, with just under 71% sensitivity and roughly 75% specificity. To identify TCR V-J signatures that set the groups apart, the researchers used a discovery cohort of more than 95 patients, made up of fewer than 50 with Graves' ophthalmopathy and about 55 with stable Graves' hyperthyroidism. An independent validation cohort of 18 to 20 hyperthyroidism patients and about 16 patients who later progressed to ophthalmopathy tested prospective prediction of ophthalmopathy. The 100 or so discovery patients were divided at random into training and test sets in a 7:3 ratio. In roughly six Graves' hyperthyroidism patients, the study also compared T-cell repertoires from thyroid tissue with T-cell repertoires from blood. After blood sampling, hyperthyroidism patients were treated with methimazole at a starting dose of 30 mg daily, and ophthalmopathy patients were treated with high-dose intravenous methylprednisolone. Libraries were constructed in a second round of multiplex PCR, after which size selection and purification were performed. Libraries were sequenced paired-end with 100 bp reads on an Illumina HiSeq2000. SOAPnuke was used to process the raw data, with reads discarded if the reads contained adapters or uncalled bases, had a mean Phred below 15, or lacked an exact constant-primer or identifier match. High-quality paired reads were merged with COPE v1.2.5, and unique nucleotide sequences were defined as clonotypes. Clonotypes were aligned to IMGT TRBV, TRBD and TRBJ reference segments using MiTCR v1.1. Analysis was restricted to V-J combinations with a frequency above 0.0001, which covered 98% to 99.2% of repertoires. A TCS score was defined as the ratio of F50 (clonal expansion) to E x V (chaos), with BLOSUM62-based TCRdist applied between CDR3 peptides within each V-J. Welch's t-statistics and random forest reduced 450 to 600 V-J features to roughly 13, which were used in a naive Bayes classifier (R e1071). No statistical method was used to fix the sample size in advance, and group allocation was not hidden from the investigators. The paper describes TCR Vbeta CDR3 sequencing of roughly 130 peripheral blood samples, made up of 40 to 45 ophthalmopathy patients, around 78 hyperthyroidism patients and 17 progressor patients.

This TCR came from a woman between 25 and 40 years old with Graves disease. Donor details come from another sample of the same person, matched by shared clones. The source material was peripheral blood mononuclear cells (PBMCs), sampled at new diagnosis, from a patient treated with antithyroid drugs.

The CDR3 protein is CASSGGQGLNTEAFF. The base sequence is TGTGCCAGCAGCGGGGGACAGGGACTAAACACTGAAGCTTTCTTT. The V and J genes are TRBV5-5 and TRBJ1-1, with 9 middle bases fitting TRBD1. Counted from cysteine to phenylalanine, this CDR3 has 15 amino acids. The kept DNA is CDR3 alone, 45 bases in frame from the first base. The germline V gene (reference sequence) sets CDR1 to SGHKS and CDR2 to YYEKEE. The V end gives up 4 bases and the J end 2 bases, leaving 6 bases in the junction not matched to a gene.